This T cell receptor beta chain stems from a study of T cell responses to AZD1222 COVID-19 vaccine. About the research overall: Whether given at about 4 or about 12 weeks, second doses were pooled.

Comment on this clone: Its target is not known.

CDR1 is SEHNR, CDR2 FQNEAQ, per germline (reference sequence). V shed 1 base, J shed 3 bases, and the junction held 7 bases outside the gene matches. This CDR3 is built from 17 residues. Broader study findings: Receipt of two AZD1222 doses was followed by a rise in Spike-specific TCR breadth and depth. Donor demographics were predominantly white British with a female majority; clonal diversity may be underestimated.

Sequencing used immunoSEQ multiplex PCR; TCRdb keeps in-frame clones, though not all of them. Of around 120,000 clones detected, about 90% appear once; the ten largest clones hold approximately 8.4%. Sequenced material: peripheral blood, taken on day 0 of AZD1222 vaccination. The TCR sequence derives from an adult in good health. The chain carries TRBV7-9 and TRBJ1-4; 8 bases match TRBD1. Here the CDR3 reads CASSLVGQGAANEKLFF. CDR3 DNA: TGTGCCAGCAGCTTAGTGGGCCAGGGGGCTGCTAATGAAAAACTGTTTTTT.